One and the same sample provided the 8 T cell receptor beta chains below, sequenced in a study of T cell repertoires in cytomegalovirus infection (dated by TCRdb to the late 2010s). Sequencing was performed on an Illumina HiSeq 1500. TCRdb reworked the public reads: Q25 trimming with fastp, MiXCR clone assembly, productive beta chains retained. Every CDR3 protein is listed once, alongside the most common genes and DNA of its rows. The sample table holds 350,000 to 400,000 distinct CDR3 sequences, of which about 34% were seen once. Roughly 13% of the sample is taken by the ten largest. This specimen's treatment or condition label, per the study, means: in vitro stimulation with specific CMV peptide epitopes to enrich CMV-specific T cells. These TCRs are of unknown antigen specificity. The sample was cultured PBMCs, taken from culture after CMV antigen stimulation. The origin of the receptors is a human donor in good health (CMV status not recorded). Some clones in this sample may be carry-over from other donors' samples.

The V and J genes are TRBV2 and TRBJ2-1, with 9 bases identical to TRBD2. V lost 6 bases and J lost 7; bases outside the gene matches: 10. In germline, CDR1 is SNHLY, CDR2 FYNNEI. CDR3 length: 15 residues. The CDR3 nucleotides are TGTGCCAGCAGCCTACGAGGGACTAGCCTGAATGAGCAGTTCTTC. Translated, it gives CASSLRGTSLNEQFF.

This chain joins TRBV11-3 and TRBJ2-2; no clear D. The CDR3 is made up of 14 amino acids. Trimming removed 2 bases from V and 9 bases from J, with 13 bases in between. CDR1 and CDR2 (germline): SGHNT, YENEEA. CDR3 in amino acids: CASSLFPETRELFF. The CDR3 DNA reads TGTGCCAGCAGCTTATTTCCAGAGACCCGGGAGCTGTTTTTT. Based on the CDR3 plus reference TRBV11-3 and TRBJ2-2, the full variable domain is EAGVVQSPRYKIIEKKQPVAFWCNPISGHNTLYWYLQNLGQGPELLIRYENEEAVDDSQLPKDRFSAERLKGVDSTLKIQPAELGDSAVYLCASSLFPETRELFFGEGSRLTVL.

V usage is TRBV7-2 and J usage is TRBJ2-5; possible D gene TRBD2, 6 bases. This CDR3 contains 16 residues. The ends were cut back, 2 bases at V and 4 bases at J, with 17 bases in the middle. Looked up from germline, CDR1 is SGHTA and CDR2 is FQGNSA. The chain's CDR3 is CASSLMRRGWRETQYF. The CDR3 nucleotides are TGTGCCAGCAGCTTAATGCGGCGGGGTTGGCGAGAGACCCAGTACTTC.

Only one count was recorded for this clonotype. The gene calls are TRBV6-6 and TRBJ2-3; 7 nucleotides match TRBD1. This CDR3 region has 11 residues. Germline V gives CDR1 MNHNY, CDR2 SVGAGI (reference sequence). The trim removed 8 bases at V and 10 bases at J, leaving 6 bases unmatched. The CDR3 sequence is CASARQGAQYF. Written as DNA, the CDR3 is TGTGCCAGCGCCAGACAGGGCGCGCAGTATTTT.

The gene calls are TRBV28 and TRBJ1-2; the D is unclear. The CDR3 is made up of 12 amino acids. The V gene's germline CDR1 is MDHEN and CDR2 SYDVKM. V lost 3 bases and J 4 bases, leaving 6 bases between the germline ends. In nucleotides, the CDR3 is TGTGCCAGCAGTTTTGGCGGCTATGGCTACACCTTC. Protein: CASSFGGYGYTF.

This clonotype came up a few times. The chain links TRBV5-5 to TRBJ2-3; D unclear. Germline assignment: CDR1 SGHKS and CDR2 YYEKEE (reference sequence). V was clipped by 1 base and J by 2 bases, with 11 bases between them. The CDR3 spans 15 residues. For the CDR3, the DNA is TGTGCCAGCAGCTTGCTCGGCAGAATCACAGATACGCAGTATTTT. This translates into CASSLLGRITDTQYF.

This clonotype was detected only a few times. The chain employs TRBV10-3 and TRBJ1-3; D perhaps matches TRBD1 (5 bases). Trimming shortened V by 7 bases and J by 4 bases, and 17 bases separated the two germline ends. The CDR3 is 15 residues long. Per the germline V gene, CDR1 is ENHRY and CDR2 is SYGVKD. CDR3 nucleotides: TGTGCCATCATCACTTTGGGACTATCGGGAAACACCATATATTTT. Translation: CAIITLGLSGNTIYF.

V gene TRBV12-3 or TRBV12-4 combines with J gene TRBJ1-3; D might be TRBD1 (5 bases). This CDR3 region has 15 residues. V was clipped by 5 bases and J by 3 bases, with 14 bases between them. In DNA, the CDR3 is TGTGCCAGCAGTACAGGCCAGAACCGTGGAAACACCATATATTTT. This sequence encodes CASSTGQNRGNTIYF.